Following are 15 T cell receptor beta chains from one sample sequenced in a study of identical twins. TCRdb itself ran the 5' RACE reads through MiXCR, one entry per CDR3 protein. The top ten clones hold 2.5% to 3.5% of a sample with 450,000 or so distinct CDR3 sequences, 20% to 25% of them seen once. These data also formed part of another study, on T cells expressing NK-cell markers.

Sequencing was done on a sample of CD4+ T cells sorted from blood. These receptors were taken from a woman between 18 and 30 years old in good health.

The chain is built from TRBV7-2 and TRBJ2-2; maybe TRBD1 (5 bases). Germline V gives CDR1 SGHTA, CDR2 FQGNSA. The CDR3 runs 12 residues. The V end was cut by 2 bases, the J end by 7 bases, with 5 bases between. CDR3 region: CASSLRGGELFF. The CDR3 DNA reads TGTGCCAGCAGCTTAAGGGGCGGGGAGCTGTTTTTT.

This clonotype was seen only a few times. This sequence joins TRBV20-1 and TRBJ2-1; 12 positions agree with TRBD2. V was pared by 6 bases and J by 3 bases, with 9 bases of the junction left unmatched. This CDR3 has 16 residues. Germline loops: CDR1 DFQATT, CDR2 SNEGSKA (reference sequence). CDR3 bases: TGCAGTGCCCCGACTAGCGGGGGCCCATTCTACAATGAGCAGTTCTTC. Its translation is CSAPTSGGPFYNEQFF.

This clonotype came up many times. The chain links TRBV25-1 to TRBJ1-4; possible D gene TRBD1, 5 bases. Germline loops: CDR1 MGHDK, CDR2 SYGVNS. The CDR3 length is 14 residues. Trimming removed 6 bases at V and 8 bases at J, with 16 bases between. CDR3 sequence: CASRDLEGREKLFF. The CDR3 DNA reads as TGTGCCAGCAGAGATCTAGAGGGGCGAGAAAAACTGTTTTTT.

V gene TRBV5-1 combines with J gene TRBJ2-3, with TRBD1 as a possible D gene (5 bases). The CDR3 totals 13 residues. Germline loops: CDR1 SGHRS, CDR2 YFSETQ. V lost 4 bases and J 6 bases, leaving 12 bases between the germline ends. CDR3: CASSPPGQDTQYF. In nucleotides, the CDR3 is TGCGCCAGCAGCCCGCCAGGGCAGGATACGCAGTATTTT. The full variable domain, rest sourced from reference TRBV5-1 and TRBJ2-3, is KAGVTQTPRYLIKTRGQQVTLSCSPISGHRSVSWYQQTPGQGLQFLFEYFSETQRNKGNFPGRFSGRQFSNSRSEMNVSTLELGDSALYLCASSPPGQDTQYFGPGTRLTVL.

This clonotype was counted a few times. The chain recombines TRBV29-1 with TRBJ2-2, with D possibly being TRBD1 or TRBD2 (5 bases each). Trimming took off 4 bases at V and 6 bases at J, with 12 bases between the two ends. The CDR3 contains 13 residues. CDR1 SQVTM and CDR2 ANQGSEA come from the germline V gene. CDR3 in amino acids: CSVVGDMAGELFF. The CDR3 region has the DNA TGCAGCGTTGTGGGGGATATGGCCGGGGAGCTGTTTTTT.

The rearrangement uses TRBV5-6 and TRBJ2-1; D not resolved. CDR3 length equals 19 residues. V was trimmed by 2 bases and J by 1 base, leaving 22 bases between them. Germline CDR1 and CDR2: SGHDT and YYEEEE. CDR3 DNA sequence: TGTGCCAGCAGCTTAGGAAAAGGGTATCTGTCTAGGTCCTACAATGAGCAGTTCTTC. Amino acids: CASSLGKGYLSRSYNEQFF.

This clonotype occurred a few times. This sequence joins TRBV29-1 and TRBJ1-1; D gene uncertain. Germline CDR1 SQVTM, CDR2 ANQGSEA. V was trimmed by 7 bases and J by 1 base, leaving 13 bases between them. The CDR3 runs 13 residues. The CDR3 bases are TGCAGCGGGTTTGGGGAAACGAACACTGAAGCTTTCTTT. Translated: CSGFGETNTEAFF.

This clonotype showed up just a few times. This rearrangement joins TRBV20-1 to TRBJ2-1, with D uncertain. The V gene lost 5 bases and the J gene lost 1 base, with 6 bases spanning the gap. The germline V gene encodes CDR1 DFQATT and CDR2 SNEGSKA (reference sequence). CDR3 length: 12 residues. The CDR3 sequence: CSARPSYNEQFF. Written as DNA, the CDR3 is TGCAGTGCTCGACCATCCTACAATGAGCAGTTCTTC.

This chain joins TRBV3-1 and TRBJ2-1; D call uncertain. Trimming took 4 bases from V and 5 from J, leaving 6 bases between them. CDR1 and CDR2 (germline): LGHDT, YNNKEL (reference sequence). The CDR3 covers 12 residues. The CDR3 protein is CASSPRNNEQFF. CDR3 coding DNA: TGTGCCAGCAGCCCCCGGAACAATGAGCAGTTCTTC.

In this sample, this clonotype turned up a few times. The chain joins TRBV6-2 or TRBV6-3 to TRBJ2-7; D perhaps matches TRBD1 (6 bases). The CDR3 spans 15 residues. V was shortened by 4 bases and J by 10 bases, with 23 bases between the two germline ends. Per germline, CDR1 MNHEY and CDR2 SVGEGT. The CDR3 sequence is CASSSLQGSYGEQYF. The CDR3 bases are TGTGCCAGCAGTTCCTTACAGGGATCGTATGGGGAACAGTACTTC.

This chain connects TRBV5-1 to TRBJ2-1; D possibly uses TRBD1 or TRBD2 (5 bases each). Trimming shortened V by 4 bases and J by 6 bases, and 20 bases separated the two germline ends. Germline CDR1 SGHRS, CDR2 YFSETQ. This CDR3 spans 16 amino acids. The CDR3 protein is CASSLRKGPEGNEQFF. CDR3 DNA: TGCGCCAGCAGCCTCAGGAAGGGGCCTGAGGGCAATGAGCAGTTCTTC.

This chain connects TRBV20-1 to TRBJ1-1; unclear D gene. Germline lookup yields CDR1 DFQATT and CDR2 SNEGSKA (reference sequence). V was trimmed by 0 bases and J by 6 bases, leaving 20 bases between them. This CDR3 is 16 amino acids long. The CDR3 DNA reads TGCAGTGCTAGAGAGGTCATGGTCGGCAGGAGGCCTGAAGCTTTCTTT. Protein sequence: CSAREVMVGRRPEAFF.

The CDR3 region is CASSPGRASYNEQFF. CDR3 DNA sequence: TGTGCCAGCTCCCCCGGGAGGGCGTCCTACAATGAGCAGTTCTTC. The chain employs TRBV18 and TRBJ2-1; 8 bases fit TRBD2. With 6 bases clipped from V and 1 base from J, the junction kept 5 bases outside the gene matches. CDR3 size: 15 residues. The germline V gene has CDR1 KGHSH and CDR2 LQKENI.

This clonotype was observed a handful of times. The chain couples TRBV12-3 or TRBV12-4 to TRBJ2-3; D is ambiguous. This CDR3 is built from 13 residues. Trimming stripped 4 bases from V and 4 bases from J, with 9 bases between. CDR3: CASSSWGSDTQYF. CDR3 nucleotides: TGTGCCAGCAGTTCCTGGGGATCAGATACGCAGTATTTT.

This clonotype has a single count. The J gene is TRBJ2-3, the V gene TRBV30; no clear D gene. The CDR3 covers 14 residues. Germline V gene sequence: CDR1 GTSNPN, CDR2 SVGIG (reference sequence). The ends were cut back, 1 base at V and 6 bases at J, with 14 bases in the middle. The CDR3 spells CAWSGQFIGDTQYF. CDR3 bases: TGTGCCTGGAGTGGACAATTTATTGGGGATACGCAGTATTTT.